This T cell receptor beta chain came from a study of cytomegalovirus exposure and HLA in healthy donors. Primers included in the PCR were 60 Vbeta and 13 Jbeta primers. This table comes from immunoSEQ multiplex PCR, and its TCRdb copy is limited to in-frame clones, with some not included. The sample lists 100,000 to 120,000 clones, approximately 82% occurring once. Study-level results: Fewer N-insertions (relative to the approximately 670-donor mean) were reportedly seen in an Asian-associated ancestry cluster in a later analysis. Sequencing artifact likely explains a cluster of highly shared sequence variants. The only immune exposure information that was available was CMV serostatus.

Concerning this clone: Its antigen is currently unknown.

The specimen was PBMCs. This clonotype originated in a man younger than 40 in good health and CMV-seropositive.

The CDR3 is CATSPGGYVAFF. The DNA for the CDR3 is TGTGCCACCAGCCCAGGGGGGTACGTAGCTTTCTTT. The rearrangement links TRBV15 to TRBJ1-1, with 7 bases fitting TRBD1. V dropped 5 bases and J dropped 10; count of bases not matched to a gene: 7. The CDR3 contains 12 residues. Germline CDR1 and CDR2: LNHNV and YYDKDF (reference sequence).